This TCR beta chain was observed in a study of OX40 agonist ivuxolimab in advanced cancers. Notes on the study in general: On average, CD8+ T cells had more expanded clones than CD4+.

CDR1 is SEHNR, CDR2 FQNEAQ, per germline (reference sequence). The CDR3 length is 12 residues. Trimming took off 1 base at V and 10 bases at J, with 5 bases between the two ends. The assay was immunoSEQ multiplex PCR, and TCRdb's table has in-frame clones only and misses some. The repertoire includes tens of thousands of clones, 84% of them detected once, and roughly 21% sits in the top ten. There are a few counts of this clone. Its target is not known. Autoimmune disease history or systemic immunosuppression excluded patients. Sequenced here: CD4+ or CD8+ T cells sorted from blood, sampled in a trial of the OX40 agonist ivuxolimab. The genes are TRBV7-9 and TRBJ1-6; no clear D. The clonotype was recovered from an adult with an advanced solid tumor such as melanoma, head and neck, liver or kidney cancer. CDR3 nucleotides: TGTGCCAGCAGCTTAGGGGAGTCACCCCTCCACTTT. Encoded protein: CASSLGESPLHF.